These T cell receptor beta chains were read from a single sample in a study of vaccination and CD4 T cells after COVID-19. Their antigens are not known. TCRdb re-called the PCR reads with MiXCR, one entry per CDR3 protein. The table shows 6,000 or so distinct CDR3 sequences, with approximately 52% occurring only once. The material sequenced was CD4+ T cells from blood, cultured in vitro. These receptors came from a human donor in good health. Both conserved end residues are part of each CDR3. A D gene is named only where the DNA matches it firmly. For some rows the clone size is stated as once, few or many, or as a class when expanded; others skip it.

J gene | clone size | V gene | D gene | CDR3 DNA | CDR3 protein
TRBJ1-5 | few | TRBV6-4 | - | TGTGCCAGCAGCCCGGACACAAATAGCAATCAGCCCCAGCATTTT | CASSPDTNSNQPQHF
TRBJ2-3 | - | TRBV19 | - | TGTGCCAATCCGTCGCCTCGGGGGGATACGCAGTATTTT | CANPSPRGDTQYF
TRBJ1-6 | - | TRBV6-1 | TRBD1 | TGTGCCAGCAGTGCCACAGGGGCGGATAATTCACCCCTCCACTTT | CASSATGADNSPLHF
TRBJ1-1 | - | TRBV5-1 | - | TGCGCCAGCAGCTTGGTTGCAGGGGAACCTGAAGCTTTCTTT | CASSLVAGEPEAFF
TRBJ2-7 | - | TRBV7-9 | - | TGTGCCAGCAGCTTGGCCGGGAGCAGGTACGAGCAGTACTTC | CASSLAGSRYEQYF
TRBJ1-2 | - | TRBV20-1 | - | TGCAGTGCTAGGGGGGGGCAGACTGCACTAGGGGGCTACACCTTC | CSARGGQTALGGYTF
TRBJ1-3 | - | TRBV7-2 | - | TGTGCCAGCAGCTTACAGGGAGCTTCTGGAAACACCATATATTTT | CASSLQGASGNTIYF
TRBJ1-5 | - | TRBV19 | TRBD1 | TGTGCCAGTAGTAACTCCGTAATATGGCCGGGACAGGGTTCAAATCAGCCCCAGCATTTT | CASSNSVIWPGQGSNQPQHF
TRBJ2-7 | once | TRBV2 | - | TGTGCCAGCAGTGAAAAGAGGGACGAGCAGTACTTC | CASSEKRDEQYF
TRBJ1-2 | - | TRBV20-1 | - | TGCAGTGCTATCCAAGGATACTATGGCTACACCTTC | CSAIQGYYGYTF
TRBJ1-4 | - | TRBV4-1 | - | TGCGCCAGCAGCCAAGAACCGAGACCTGCAACTAATGAAAAACTGTTTTTT | CASSQEPRPATNEKLFF
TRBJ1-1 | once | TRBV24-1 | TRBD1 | TGTGCCACCAACGGACAGGGCAGGTTCGGACGGACTGAAGCTTTCTTT | CATNGQGRFGRTEAFF
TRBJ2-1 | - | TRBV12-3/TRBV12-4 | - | TGTGCCAGCACCCCATCAGCGGGCTACAATGAGCAGTTCTTC | CASTPSAGYNEQFF
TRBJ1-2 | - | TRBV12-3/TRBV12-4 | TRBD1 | TGTGCCAGCAGGATAAGGACAGGGGCGGATGGCTACACCTTC | CASRIRTGADGYTF
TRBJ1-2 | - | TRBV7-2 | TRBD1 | TGTGCCAGCAGCTTAAACAGGGGCGAGGGCTATGGCTACACCTTC | CASSLNRGEGYGYTF
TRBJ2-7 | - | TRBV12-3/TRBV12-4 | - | TGTGCCAGCAGTTTGTTCGTGATCCCCGGGGACTCAAGTCGTCACGAGCAGTACTTC | CASSLFVIPGDSSRHEQYF
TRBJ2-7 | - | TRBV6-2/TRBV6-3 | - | TGTGCCGCGGGACAGTCTTACGAGCAGTACTTC | CAAGQSYEQYF
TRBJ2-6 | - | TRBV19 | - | TGTGCCAGTAGTAGGGGGTCCATCTCTGGGGCCAACGTCCTGACTTTC | CASSRGSISGANVLTF
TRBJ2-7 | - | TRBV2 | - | TGTGCCAGCAGCCCTATGGGCGGGGAGTCCGGAGAGCAGTACTTC | CASSPMGGESGEQYF
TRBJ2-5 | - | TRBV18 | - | TGTGCCAGCTCACCACTTCCTGGGGTTGAGACCCAGTACTTC | CASSPLPGVETQYF
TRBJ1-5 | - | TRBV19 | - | TGTGCCAGTAGTATAGATAGAGATGGGACCCAGCATTTT | CASSIDRDGTQHF
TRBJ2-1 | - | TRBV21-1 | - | TGTGCCCCCAAGAAACAGGGAGGCGGCGGGCAGTTCTTC | CAPKKQGGGGQFF
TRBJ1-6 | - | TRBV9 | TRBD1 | TGTGCCAGCAGCTTCAGCCCTAACAGGGGCAATTCACCCCTCCACTTT | CASSFSPNRGNSPLHF
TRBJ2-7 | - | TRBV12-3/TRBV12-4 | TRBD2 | TGTGCCAGCTCCGGGAGCGGGGGGGATCGGGAGCAGTACTTC | CASSGSGGDREQYF
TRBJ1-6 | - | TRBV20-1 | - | TGCAGTGCTAGAGATCTCCAGGGAATAGAGGCGTCCTATAATTCACCCCTCCACTTT | CSARDLQGIEASYNSPLHF
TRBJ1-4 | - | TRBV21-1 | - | TGTGCCAGCAGCTACAGGGGGCCGCAAGAAAAACTGTTTTTT | CASSYRGPQEKLFF
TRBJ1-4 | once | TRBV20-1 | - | TGCAGTGCTCGAGAGACAGGCCTCGGTGAAAAACTGTTTTTT | CSARETGLGEKLFF
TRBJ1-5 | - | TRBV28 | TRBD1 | TGTGCCAGCACGACAGGGGGCGGAGGTCAGCCCCAGCATTTT | CASTTGGGGQPQHF
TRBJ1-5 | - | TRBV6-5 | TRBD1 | TGTGCCAGCAGTTACCCCACCAGGGGGGCGAGTCAGAACAATCAGCCCCAGCATTTT | CASSYPTRGASQNNQPQHF
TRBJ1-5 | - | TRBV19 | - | TGTGCCAGTAGTGCTGACAGTTTCAATCAGCCCCAGCATTTT | CASSADSFNQPQHF
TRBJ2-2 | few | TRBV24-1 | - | TGTGCCACGAGTTTGGGCGCGAACACCGGGGAGCTGTTTTTT | CATSLGANTGELFF
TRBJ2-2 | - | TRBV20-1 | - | TGCAGTGCTACAGGAGAGGGCACCGGGGAGCTGTTTTTT | CSATGEGTGELFF
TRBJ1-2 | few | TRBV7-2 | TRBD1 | TGTGCCAGCAGCTTAGGGGGACAGGGACCGCAGGGCTACACCTTC | CASSLGGQGPQGYTF
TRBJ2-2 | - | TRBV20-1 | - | TGCAGTGCTACTACCGGCCGTTCCGCCGGGGAGCTGTTTTTT | CSATTGRSAGELFF
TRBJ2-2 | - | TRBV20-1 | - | TGCAGTGCTAGAGATCGAAGAAGCTACACCGGGGAGCTGTTTTTT | CSARDRRSYTGELFF
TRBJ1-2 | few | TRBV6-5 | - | TGTGCCAGCAGTTTAAAACAGGGATCGGTCGGCTACACCTTC | CASSLKQGSVGYTF
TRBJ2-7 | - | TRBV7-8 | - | TGTGCCAGCAGCTTAGTTTCCTCCGAGCAGTACTTC | CASSLVSSEQYF
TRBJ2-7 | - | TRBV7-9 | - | TGTGCCAGCAGCTTAGCGGTCGCCACCGCCTACGAGCAGTACTTC | CASSLAVATAYEQYF
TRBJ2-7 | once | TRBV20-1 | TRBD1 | TGCAGTGCTATCCGACAGGGGGGAAAAGAGCAGTACTTC | CSAIRQGGKEQYF
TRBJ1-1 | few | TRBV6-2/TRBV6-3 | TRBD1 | TGTGCCAGCAGACAATCGACAGGGGTTGCCGCTGAAGCTTTCTTT | CASRQSTGVAAEAFF
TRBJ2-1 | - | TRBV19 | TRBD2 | TGTGCCAGTAGTATTATAGCGGGAGGAGACAATGAGCAGTTCTTC | CASSIIAGGDNEQFF
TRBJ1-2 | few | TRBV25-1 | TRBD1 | TGTGCCAGCTGTCTCCGGACAGGGGATGGCTACACCTTC | CASCLRTGDGYTF
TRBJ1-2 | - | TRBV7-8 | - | TGTGCCAGCAGCTTACGCAGCTCTAACTATGGCTACACCTTC | CASSLRSSNYGYTF
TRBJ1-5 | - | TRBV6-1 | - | TGTGCCAGCAATAACGGGGCTACGGGAGGAGGTCAGCCCCAGCATTTT | CASNNGATGGGQPQHF
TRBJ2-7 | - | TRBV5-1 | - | TGCGCCAGCAGCCTGGAGCCCACTTGGGCCTACGAGCAGTACTTC | CASSLEPTWAYEQYF
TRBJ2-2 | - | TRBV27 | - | TGTGCCAGCAGTTTGGAGGGGGCGGTCACCGGGGAGCTGTTTTTT | CASSLEGAVTGELFF
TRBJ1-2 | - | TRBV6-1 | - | TGTGCCAGCAGGCAACCGGGACAAACTAACTATGGCTACACCTTC | CASRQPGQTNYGYTF
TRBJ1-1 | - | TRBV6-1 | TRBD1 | TGTGCCAGCAGATTAGGGGGCCCCGCTGAAGCTTTCTTT | CASRLGGPAEAFF
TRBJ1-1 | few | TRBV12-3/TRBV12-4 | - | TGTGCCAGCAGTTACACGAACACTGAAGCTTTCTTT | CASSYTNTEAFF
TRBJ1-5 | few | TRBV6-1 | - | TGTGCCAGCAGAGAAGGAGGGGGGGTCTATCAGCCCCAGCATTTT | CASREGGGVYQPQHF
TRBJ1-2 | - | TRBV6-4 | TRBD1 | TGTGCCAGCAGTGACTCCGGGGACAGCGGCTACACCTTC | CASSDSGDSGYTF
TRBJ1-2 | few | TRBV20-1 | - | TGCAGTGCTACCAGTCAAAGAGGCAGGGATCGCGGCTACACCTTC | CSATSQRGRDRGYTF
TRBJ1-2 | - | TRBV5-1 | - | TGCGCCAGCAGCTTGGGAGAAATGACCTATGGCTACACCTTC | CASSLGEMTYGYTF